This TCR beta chain emerged from a study of blood T cell repertoires in COVID-19. Germline loops: CDR1 MNHEY, CDR2 SMNVEV (reference sequence). The CDR3 has 13 residues. V gave up 7 bases and J gave up 4 bases; unmatched junction bases: 6. While infection was still active, Seattle patients were enrolled and then followed longitudinally. Per the original methods: Reference gene primer amplification yielded estimated nucleated cell counts. Clones were sequenced by immunoSEQ multiplex PCR, and TCRdb holds only the in-frame ones, with some missing. That table is the source of V, J and clone size, and D and trimming were worked out from the DNA. The data contain roughly 410,000 clones, around 91% of them singletons.

This clonotype was sampled from a woman aged 40 to 50 with COVID-19, enrolled during active disease. What was sequenced was peripheral blood. V and J are TRBV27 and TRBJ1-2; TRBD1 matches 7 bases. The CDR3 sequence is CASTRQGGYGYTF. DNA of the CDR3: TGTGCCAGCACCCGACAGGGAGGCTATGGCTACACCTTC.